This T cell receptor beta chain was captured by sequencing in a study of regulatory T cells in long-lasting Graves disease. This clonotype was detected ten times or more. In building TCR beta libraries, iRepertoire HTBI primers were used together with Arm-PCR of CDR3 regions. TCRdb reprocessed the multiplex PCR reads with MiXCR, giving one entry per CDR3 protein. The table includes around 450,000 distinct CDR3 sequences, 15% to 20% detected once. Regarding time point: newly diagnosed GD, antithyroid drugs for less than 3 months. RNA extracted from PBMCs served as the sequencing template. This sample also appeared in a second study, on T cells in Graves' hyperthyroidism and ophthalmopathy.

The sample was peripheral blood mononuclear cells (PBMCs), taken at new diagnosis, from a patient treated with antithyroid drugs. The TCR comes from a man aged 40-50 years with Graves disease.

CDR3 sequence reads: CASSELPRTDGEKLFF. CDR3 DNA: TGTGCCAGCAGTGAACTACCCCGGACAGATGGGGAAAAACTGTTTTTT. This rearrangement joins TRBV6-1 to TRBJ1-4, with D possibly TRBD1 on 6 matching bases. The germline gives CDR1 MNHNS, CDR2 SASEGT. Trimming cost V 2 bases and J 8 bases, with 18 bases left between them. The CDR3 is made up of 16 amino acids.